Each of the 2 T cell receptor beta chains below was sequenced from the same sample in a study of OX40 agonist ivuxolimab in advanced cancers. Sequenced by immunoSEQ multiplex PCR; TCRdb stores in-frame clones only, minus some. The top ten hold 40% to 55% of the sample, which has under 20,000 clones, 85% to 90% seen once. The sample consisted of CD4+ or CD8+ T cells sorted from blood, taken in a trial of the OX40 agonist ivuxolimab. These receptors were collected from an adult with an advanced solid tumor such as melanoma, head and neck, liver or kidney cancer.

The rearrangement uses TRBV4-1 and TRBJ2-1; no clear D gene. The CDR3 loop spans 15 amino acids. V dropped 0 bases and J dropped 1 base, with 7 bases sitting between them. CDR1 is MGHRA, CDR2 YSYEKL, per germline. The CDR3 protein is CASSQDRPSYNEQFF. The CDR3, as DNA: TGCGCCAGCAGCCAAGATAGGCCTTCCTACAATGAGCAGTTCTTC.

The V and J genes are TRBV2 and TRBJ2-7; D call uncertain. Germline assignment: CDR1 SNHLY and CDR2 FYNNEI. Trimming removed 7 bases at V and 4 bases at J, with 8 bases between. The CDR3 is 11 amino acids. The chain's CDR3 is CASNLGYEQYF. CDR3 coding DNA: TGTGCCAGCAACCTAGGGTACGAGCAGTACTTC. Using reference TRBV2 and TRBJ2-7 for the parts outside the CDR3, the full variable domain is EPEVTQTPSHQVTQMGQEVILRCVPISNHLYFYWYRQILGQKVEFLVSFYNNEISEKSEIFDDQFSVERPDGSNFTLKIRSTKLEDSAMYFCASNLGYEQYFGPGTRLTVT.